The source of this TCR beta chain is a study of T cell responses to AZD1222 COVID-19 vaccine. General study points: Spike-specific TCR breadth rose after two AZD1222 doses, and depth rose as well. Only a handful of AZD1222 recipients, several in all, had baseline seropositivity. The CD4 TCRs associated with vaccination extended across spike and predominated at 160-218 and 743-854.

Doses given second, at about 4 or about 12 weeks, were pooled. Generated by immunoSEQ multiplex PCR, the TCRdb table keeps only in-frame clones and is missing some. The table shows tens of thousands of clones, with more than 85% occurring only once. J lost 3 bases, V lost 7 bases, and 15 bases had no gene match. From germline, CDR1 is MDHEN and CDR2 SYDVKM. The CDR3 contains 17 residues. In the case of this clone: Antigen specificity is unknown.

This TCR was sampled from an adult who received the AZD1222 COVID-19 vaccine. The chain employs TRBV28 and TRBJ2-5; TRBD1 aligns across 9 bases. Sequenced here: peripheral blood, sampled 28 days after the second AZD1222 dose. The CDR3 nucleotides read TGTGCCAGCACCGACAGGGGGAAATACGGAGAAAAAGAGACCCAGTACTTC. Its protein product is CASTDRGKYGEKETQYF.